This T cell receptor (beta chain) originates from a study of blood T cells in healthy people across ages (dated by TCRdb to between 2015 and 2017). Regarding the study in general: In model experiments, roughly one uniquely barcoded TCR beta cDNA molecule per two T cells was captured by template switching. The study measured age-related changes in TCR beta repertoire diversity using deep sequencing normalized with unique cDNA molecular identifiers. Donors were grouped into four age groups: young (average 16 years), middle-aged (about 38), aged (approximately 58) and long-lived (around 80). To avoid experimental bias, donors of different ages were spread randomly across the sequencing lanes. The study analyzed two additional independent replicas of 1 million unique cDNA reads from the same blood draw for two donors, one aged 18 to 30 and one aged 80 or older.

The donors were some 36 Caucasian individuals from Russia, aged 6 to 90 years, who were systemically healthy. Around 10 milliliters of peripheral blood were collected from each donor into EDTA-treated Vacutainer tubes. Ficoll-Paque density-gradient centrifugation was used to isolate PBMCs, with at least 7 million obtained per sample. Total RNA was extracted from PBMCs with Trizol reagent, with at least 6 micrograms obtained per sample. The percentages of naive CD45RAhigh/CD27high T cells were determined by flow cytometry on a PBMC aliquot from every donor. About this clonotype: Its antigen is not yet known. No base-level quality is on record; no much larger clone is a single base apart.

The protocol used for the library was 5' RACE. The data were produced on an Illumina HiSeq 2500. The second PCR ran for about 6 to 12 cycles and used a J-beta primer mix along with a sample-barcoded 5' primer. Each TCR beta cDNA molecule received a unique molecular identifier from a template-switch 5' adaptor carrying 12 random nucleotides. At least 2.5 million CDR3-containing paired-end reads were obtained from each sample. All of the RNA was converted into first-strand cDNA using the Mint cDNA synthesis kit, with a TRBC-specific oligonucleotide serving as the primer. All cDNA was treated with uracil-DNA glycosylase and then went through a first 18-cycle PCR with the universal primers M1SS and BC2_uni_R. Regarding the original processing steps: For normalization, 1 million high-quality reads were randomly selected from each sample, with every read carrying a distinct molecular identifier. Reads with shared molecular identifiers were discarded instead of being binned into consensus sequences. MiTCR, run with a Q25 quality threshold and the strictest error-elimination algorithm, handled CDR3 identification, clonotype clustering and error correction. A nonparametric unseen species model with Euler transformation was used to estimate a lower bound on total TCR beta diversity. TCRdb reanalyzed the raw reads on its own, using fastp at Q25 for trimming and MiXCR for clone calling, and kept in-frame beta chains. Duplicate CDR3 protein sequences are folded into a single record with the most common DNA and genes. The V and J calls here are based on TCRdb, not the publication. Here the sample has about 970,000 distinct CDR3 sequences; 45% to 60% occur a single time. Clones ranked in the top ten supply about 22% of the sample.

Based on the germline V gene (reference sequence), the CDR1 and CDR2 sequences are SGHAT and FQDESV. V has 5 bases trimmed and J has 4 bases trimmed; junction bases matching no gene number 6. From its cysteine to its phenylalanine, the CDR3 spans 14 amino acids. Only the CDR3 DNA is retained, 42 bases long and in frame from the first base. Points the paper makes about the study in general: The percentage of naive T cells measured by flow cytometry correlated strongly with observed TCR beta diversity. Since profiling was done on bulk unsorted PBMCs, naive and antigen-experienced compartments could not be conclusively compared. Compared with the aged group, the long-lived group had more naive CD4+ T cells, fewer expanded clones and increased TCR diversity, suggesting age selection. Because the CMV infection status of the donors was unknown, age-related changes in expanded clonotypes may potentially have been confounded. Estimates of total diversity from one million sequenced T cells were regarded as lower bounds and underestimates. Observed TCR beta diversity per million T cells fell roughly linearly with age, and a significant reduction was already apparent by age about 38.

The V and J genes are TRBV11-1 and TRBJ2-5; the junction holds 8 bases that match TRBD2. The TCR originated in a woman aged 55-70 years in good health. Source material: blood. The CDR3 protein is CASSDQAGVETQYF. The nucleotide sequence is given as TGTGCCAGCAGCGACCAAGCGGGAGTAGAGACCCAGTACTTC.